This T cell receptor beta chain originates from a study of beta chain features in type 1 diabetes. Study findings and constraints: The analysis here could not establish whether HLA type shapes TCRB rearrangement.

Remarks on this clone: As yet, its antigen is unknown.

All of the isolated RNA was reverse transcribed, so expressed TCRB transcripts were sequenced. Assay: immunoSEQ multiplex PCR; the TCRdb copy retains only in-frame clones and omits some. The sample has under 800,000 clones, 15% seen once; the top ten hold about 0.097%. The germline CDR1 and CDR2 sequences are SGHDT and YYEEEE. The CDR3 loop spans 16 amino acids. V trimming: 1 base; J trimming: 3 bases; junction bases outside the gene matches: 5. Sequencing was carried out using naive CD4+ T cells from blood. The clonotype originates from a man between 18 and 35 years old in good health. The chain employs TRBV5-6 and TRBJ1-5, with 9 positions matching TRBD1. The CDR3 here is CASSLIGTGLNQPQHF. The CDR3 DNA is TGTGCCAGCAGCTTGATCGGGACAGGGCTCAATCAGCCCCAGCATTTT.